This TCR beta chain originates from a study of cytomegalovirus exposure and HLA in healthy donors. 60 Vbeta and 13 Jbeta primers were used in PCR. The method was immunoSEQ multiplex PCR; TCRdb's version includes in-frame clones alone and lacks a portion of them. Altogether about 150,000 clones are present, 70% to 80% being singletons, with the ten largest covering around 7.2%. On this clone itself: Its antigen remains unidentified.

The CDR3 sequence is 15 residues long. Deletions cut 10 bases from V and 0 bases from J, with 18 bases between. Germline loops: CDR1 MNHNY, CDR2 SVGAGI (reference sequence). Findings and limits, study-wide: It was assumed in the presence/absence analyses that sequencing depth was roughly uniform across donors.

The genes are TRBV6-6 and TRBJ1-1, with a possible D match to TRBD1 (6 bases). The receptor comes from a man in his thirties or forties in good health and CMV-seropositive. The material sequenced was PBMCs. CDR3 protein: CATLPPGQLNTEAFF. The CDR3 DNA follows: TGTGCCACCCTACCTCCGGGACAACTGAACACTGAAGCTTTCTTT.